The sequence of this T cell receptor beta chain was determined in a study of molecular identifiers for immune sequencing clone quantification. This clonotype was recorded a few times. Its antigen remains unknown. One entry per CDR3 protein, called by TCRdb with MiXCR from the PCR reads. The data show more than 85,000 distinct CDR3 sequences, 30% to 35% seen once. The CDR3 contains 16 residues. The trim removed 2 bases at V and 6 bases at J, leaving 6 bases unmatched. CDR1 MNHEY and CDR2 SMNVEV come from the germline V gene (reference sequence). Study observations and caveats: Among around 1 million naive cells, spiked Jurkat TCR RNA from a single cell was reportedly detectable.

The chain links TRBV27 to TRBJ2-7; 14 positions agree with TRBD2. This receptor was identified in a human donor in good health. Some libraries in this study had Jurkat cell RNA spiked in. Sequencing was performed on naive CD8+ T cells from blood, with Jurkat cell RNA spiked in. The subset: FACS-sorted CD8+CD4-CCR7+CD45RA+ naive T cells. The CDR3 region is CASSLVGLAGVGEQYF. The DNA of the CDR3 is TGTGCCAGCAGTTTAGTGGGACTAGCGGGAGTGGGCGAGCAGTACTTC.